This record looks at one T cell receptor beta chain sequence and its context. The record originates from a study of T cell changes during pregnancy in multiple sclerosis. This table comes from immunoSEQ multiplex PCR, and its TCRdb copy is limited to in-frame clones, with some not included. The data show about 77,000 clones, more than 85% seen once. Germline V gene sequence: CDR1 MNHEY, CDR2 SMNVEV (reference sequence). V shed 4 bases and J shed 0 bases, with 10 bases lying between them. The CDR3 has 14 amino acids. The origin of this receptor is a female donor in good health, enrolled as a control in a pregnancy study. This chain uses TRBV27 with TRBJ2-7; D remains unclear. Sequencing used peripheral blood, obtained after pregnancy. CDR3 DNA: TGTGCCAGCAGTTCTGGGCTCAGCTCCTACGAGCAGTACTTC. Amino acid sequence: CASSSGLSSYEQYF.